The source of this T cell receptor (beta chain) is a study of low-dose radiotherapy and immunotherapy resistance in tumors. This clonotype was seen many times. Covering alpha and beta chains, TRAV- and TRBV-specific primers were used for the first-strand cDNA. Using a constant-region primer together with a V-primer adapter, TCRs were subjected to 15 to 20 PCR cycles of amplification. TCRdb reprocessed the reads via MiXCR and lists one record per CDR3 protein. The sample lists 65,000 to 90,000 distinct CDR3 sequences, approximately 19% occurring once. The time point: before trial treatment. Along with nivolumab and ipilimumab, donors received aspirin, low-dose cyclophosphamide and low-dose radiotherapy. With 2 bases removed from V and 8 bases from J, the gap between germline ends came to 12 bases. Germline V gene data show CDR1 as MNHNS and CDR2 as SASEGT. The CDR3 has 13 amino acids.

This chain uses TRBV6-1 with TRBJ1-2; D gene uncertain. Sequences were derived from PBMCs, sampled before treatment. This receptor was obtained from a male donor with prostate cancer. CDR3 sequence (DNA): TGTGCCAGCAGTGAAACTCGGTGGGAGGGCTACACCTTC. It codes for CASSETRWEGYTF.